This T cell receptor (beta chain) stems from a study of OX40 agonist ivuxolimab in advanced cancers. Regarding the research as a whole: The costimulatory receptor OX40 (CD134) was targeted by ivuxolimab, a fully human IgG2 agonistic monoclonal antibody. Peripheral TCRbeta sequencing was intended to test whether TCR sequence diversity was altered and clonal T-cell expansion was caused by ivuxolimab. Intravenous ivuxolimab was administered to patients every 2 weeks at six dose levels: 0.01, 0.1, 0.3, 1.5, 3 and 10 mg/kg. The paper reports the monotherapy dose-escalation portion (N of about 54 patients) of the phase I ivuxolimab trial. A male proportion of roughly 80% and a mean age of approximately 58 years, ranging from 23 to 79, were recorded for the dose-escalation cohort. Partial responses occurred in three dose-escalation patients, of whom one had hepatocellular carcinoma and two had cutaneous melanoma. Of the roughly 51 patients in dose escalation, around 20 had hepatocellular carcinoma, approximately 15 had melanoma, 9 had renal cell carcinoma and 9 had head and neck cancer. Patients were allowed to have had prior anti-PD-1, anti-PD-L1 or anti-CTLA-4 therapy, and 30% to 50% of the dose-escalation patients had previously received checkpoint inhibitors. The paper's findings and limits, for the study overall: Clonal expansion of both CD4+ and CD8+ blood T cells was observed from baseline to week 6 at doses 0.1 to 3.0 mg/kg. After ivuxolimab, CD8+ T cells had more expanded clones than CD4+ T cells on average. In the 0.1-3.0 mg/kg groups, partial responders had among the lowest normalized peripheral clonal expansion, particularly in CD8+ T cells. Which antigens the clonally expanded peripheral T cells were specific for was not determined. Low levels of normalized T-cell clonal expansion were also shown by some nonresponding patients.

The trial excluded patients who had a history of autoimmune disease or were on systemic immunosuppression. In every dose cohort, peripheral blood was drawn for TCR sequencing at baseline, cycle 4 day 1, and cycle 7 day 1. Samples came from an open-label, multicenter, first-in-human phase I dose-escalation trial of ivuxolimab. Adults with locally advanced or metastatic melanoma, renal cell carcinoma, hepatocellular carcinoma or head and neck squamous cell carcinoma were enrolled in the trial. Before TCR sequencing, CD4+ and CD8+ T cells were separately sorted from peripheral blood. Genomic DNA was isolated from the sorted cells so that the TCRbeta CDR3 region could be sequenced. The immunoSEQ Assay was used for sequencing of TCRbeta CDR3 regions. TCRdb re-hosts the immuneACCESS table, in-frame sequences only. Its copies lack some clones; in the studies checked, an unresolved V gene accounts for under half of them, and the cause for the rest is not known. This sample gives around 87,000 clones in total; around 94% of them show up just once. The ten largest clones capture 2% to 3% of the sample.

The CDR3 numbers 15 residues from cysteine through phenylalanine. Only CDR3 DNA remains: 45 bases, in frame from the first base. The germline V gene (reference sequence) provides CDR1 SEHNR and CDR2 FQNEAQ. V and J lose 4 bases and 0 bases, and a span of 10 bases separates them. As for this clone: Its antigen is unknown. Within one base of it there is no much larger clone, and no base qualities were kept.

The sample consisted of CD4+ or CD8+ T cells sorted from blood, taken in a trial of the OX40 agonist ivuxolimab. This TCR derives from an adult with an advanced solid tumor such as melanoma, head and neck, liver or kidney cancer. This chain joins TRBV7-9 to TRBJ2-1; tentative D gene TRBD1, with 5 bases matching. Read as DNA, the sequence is TGTGCCAGCAGCTCCACGCAGGGCTCCTACAATGAGCAGTTCTTC. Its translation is CASSSTQGSYNEQFF.